A selection of T cell receptor beta chains follows, all from one sample in a study of identical twins. TCRdb reprocessed the 5' RACE reads via MiXCR and lists one record per CDR3 protein. This sample has 400,000 to 650,000 distinct CDR3 sequences, with about 20% found just once. These data are also associated with another study on T cells expressing NK-cell markers.

Sequencing input: CD4+ T cells sorted from blood. These receptors all come from a woman younger than 35 in good health. The CDR3 runs from the conserved cysteine through the conserved F or W. D genes are given only for firm matches. Some rows mark clone size as missing; the rest say once, few, many or name a class of expanded clone.

CASSPPGQINEQYF TGCGCCAGCAGCCCCCCCGGACAGATCAACGAGCAGTACTTC TRBJ2-7 NA TRBV5-1 NA
CASSGRAANTGELFF TGTGCCAGCAGCGGCAGGGCCGCGAACACCGGGGAGCTGTTTTTT TRBJ2-2 NA TRBV9 few
CASSFHRVSGHEQYF TGTGCCAGCAGCTTTCACAGGGTGTCCGGCCACGAGCAGTACTTC TRBJ2-7 NA TRBV21-1 NA
CASSLPSGEQYF TGTGCCAGCAGCTTGCCTAGCGGCGAGCAGTACTTC TRBJ2-7 TRBD2 TRBV5-5 NA
CASSLNSGLRYNEQFF TGTGCCAGCAGCTTAAATTCGGGACTACGCTACAATGAGCAGTTCTTC TRBJ2-1 TRBD2 TRBV7-3 few
CASSSRRTNYGYTF TGTGCCAGCAGTTCAAGACGGACTAACTATGGCTACACCTTC TRBJ1-2 NA TRBV6-5 few
CASSPRGSGSYTDTQYF TGCGCCAGCAGCCCCCGTGGTAGCGGGAGCTACACAGATACGCAGTATTTT TRBJ2-3 TRBD2 TRBV5-1 few
CAWDAKPTDTQYF TGTGCCTGGGATGCGAAACCCACAGATACGCAGTATTTT TRBJ2-3 NA TRBV30 few
CATSRGESTDTQYF TGTGCCACCAGCAGAGGAGAGAGCACAGATACGCAGTATTTT TRBJ2-3 NA TRBV15 few
CSVSRWKLSYNEQFF TGCAGTGTTTCTAGGTGGAAACTCTCCTACAATGAGCAGTTCTTC TRBJ2-1 NA TRBV20-1 few
CATSDSTGEAFF TGTGCCACCAGTGATTCGACAGGGGAAGCTTTCTTT TRBJ1-1 TRBD1 TRBV24-1 few
CASSPGWAGNEQYF TGTGCCAGCAGCCCCGGATGGGCGGGAAACGAGCAGTACTTC TRBJ2-7 NA TRBV7-9 few
CASSLSSGRDPQETQYF TGTGCCAGCTCACTCAGTAGCGGGAGAGATCCCCAAGAGACCCAGTACTTC TRBJ2-5 TRBD2 TRBV18 few
CASSYSMPEDKTYEQYF TGTGCCAGCAGTTACTCTATGCCCGAGGACAAGACCTACGAGCAGTACTTC TRBJ2-7 NA TRBV6-5 NA
CSAPMAQDTEAFF TGCAGTGCCCCGATGGCGCAGGACACTGAAGCTTTCTTT TRBJ1-1 NA TRBV20-1 few
CSVKGSSGHYEQYF TGCAGCGTTAAAGGCTCTAGCGGGCACTACGAGCAGTACTTC TRBJ2-7 TRBD2 TRBV29-1 NA
CASSLEQGGSPLHF TGTGCCAGCAGTTTGGAACAGGGTGGTTCACCCCTCCACTTT TRBJ1-6 NA TRBV12-3/TRBV12-4 few
CATHRTARASRQGRNTEAFF TGTGCCACTCACCGCACGGCTCGTGCGAGCCGACAGGGGAGGAACACTGAAGCTTTCTTT TRBJ1-1 TRBD1 TRBV12-3/TRBV12-4 NA
CASSLNSDGAGELFF TGTGCCAGCAGCCTTAACTCCGATGGTGCCGGGGAGCTGTTTTTT TRBJ2-2 NA TRBV3-1 NA
CASSPAPGDNYGYTF TGTGCCAGCAGCCCGGCCCCAGGAGATAACTATGGCTACACCTTC TRBJ1-2 NA TRBV5-5 NA
CASRQTSGVSYEQYF TGTGCCAGCAGACAGACTAGCGGGGTCTCCTACGAGCAGTACTTC TRBJ2-7 TRBD2 TRBV27 NA
CASSFSGGTEQYF TGTGCCAGCAGTTTTAGTGGAGGGACCGAGCAGTACTTC TRBJ2-7 NA TRBV12-3/TRBV12-4 few
CASSLDSYTDTQYF TGTGCCAGCAGCTTAGACTCGTACACAGATACGCAGTATTTT TRBJ2-3 NA TRBV7-2 few
CASSLRATQYF TGTGCCAGCAGTCTGCGGGCGACCCAGTACTTC TRBJ2-5 NA TRBV12-3/TRBV12-4 many
CSVGATGSGYTF TGCAGCGTTGGAGCCACAGGGTCGGGCTACACCTTC TRBJ1-2 NA TRBV29-1 NA
CASSLGAPTDTQYF TGTGCCAGCAGCTTAGGGGCGCCCACAGATACGCAGTATTTT TRBJ2-3 NA TRBV9 few
CASSPVTGAGQPQHF TGTGCCAGCTCACCGGTTACAGGGGCTGGGCAGCCCCAGCATTTT TRBJ1-5 TRBD1 TRBV18 NA
CASFSGRTYEQYF TGTGCCTCCTTCAGCGGACGGACCTACGAGCAGTACTTC TRBJ2-7 NA TRBV6-2/TRBV6-3 few
CATSGGPRAGETQYF TGTGCCACCAGTGGGGGACCGCGAGCCGGGGAGACCCAGTACTTC TRBJ2-5 NA TRBV15 NA
CSGGGGAPGETQYF TGCAGTGGGGGCGGGGGGGCACCCGGAGAGACCCAGTACTTC TRBJ2-5 TRBD2 TRBV20-1 NA
CSAREVERQETQYF TGCAGTGCTAGAGAAGTAGAAAGACAAGAGACCCAGTACTTC TRBJ2-5 NA TRBV20-1 few
CSARGASRGTGELFF TGCAGTGCTAGAGGGGCTAGCCGGGGCACCGGGGAGCTGTTTTTT TRBJ2-2 NA TRBV20-1 NA
CASSFVDPSTGELFF TGCGCCAGCAGCTTTGTGGACCCGAGTACCGGGGAGCTGTTTTTT TRBJ2-2 NA TRBV5-1 NA